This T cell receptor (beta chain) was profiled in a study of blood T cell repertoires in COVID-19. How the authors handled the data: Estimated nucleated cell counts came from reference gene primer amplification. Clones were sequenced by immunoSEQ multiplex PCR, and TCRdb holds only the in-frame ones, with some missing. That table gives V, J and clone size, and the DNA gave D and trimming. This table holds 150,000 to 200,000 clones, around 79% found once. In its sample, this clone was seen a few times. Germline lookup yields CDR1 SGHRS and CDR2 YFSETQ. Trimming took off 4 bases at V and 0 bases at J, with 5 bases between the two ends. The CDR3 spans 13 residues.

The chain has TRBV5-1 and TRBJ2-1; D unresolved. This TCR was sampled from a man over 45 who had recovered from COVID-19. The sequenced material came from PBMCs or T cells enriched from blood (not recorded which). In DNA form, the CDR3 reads TGCGCCAGCAGCGCAGACTCCTACAATGAGCAGTTCTTC. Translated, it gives CASSADSYNEQFF.